The entry below gives a single T cell receptor beta chain sequence along with its context. Repertoires were generated with immunoSEQ multiplex PCR, while TCRdb's copy carries only in-frame clones and drops some. The sample consists of tens of thousands of clones, approximately 83% of them appearing once. These data come from a study of blood T cell repertoires in COVID-19. CDR3 length: 14 amino acids. CDR1 MNHEY and CDR2 SVGAGI come from the germline V gene. V dropped 6 bases and J dropped 0 bases, with 11 bases sitting between them. Sequenced: peripheral blood. This sequence was found in a man in his sixties or seventies with acute or convalescent COVID-19. J is TRBJ2-5 and V is TRBV6-5, with D possibly being TRBD1 (6 bases). The CDR3 reads CASRGGENQETQYF. Here the CDR3 DNA reads TGTGCCAGCAGAGGGGGAGAAAACCAAGAGACCCAGTACTTC.